There are many counts of the clone carrying this T cell receptor (beta chain). Its antigen is undetermined. This sample is drawn from a study of T-cell memory formation after mild COVID-19. TCRdb re-called the 5' RACE reads with MiXCR, one entry per CDR3 protein. The sample comprises about half a million distinct CDR3 sequences, 15% to 20% of which are singletons, and over 9% rests with the top ten. This CDR3 is built from 16 residues. V was trimmed by 1 base and J by 1 base, leaving 13 bases between them. Germline values: CDR1 LGHDT, CDR2 YNNKEL (reference sequence). Study-wide points: Among clones contracting day 15 to 85, CD4/CD8 was balanced, whereas later expanders leaned CD4+. Mainly CM and EM harbored the contracting CD4+ clones; mainly EMRA harbored the CD8+ ones.

The chain carries TRBV3-1 and TRBJ2-5; D perhaps matches TRBD1 (5 bases). The clonotype was recovered from an adult woman who had mild COVID-19 (a few samples of this study predate the infection). Cell type and time point are not known. The sequenced sample consisted of PBMCs or a T cell subset sorted from them (not recorded which). The CDR3 protein is CASSQGSRGGQETQYF. The CDR3 bases are TGTGCCAGCAGCCAAGGAAGTAGGGGCGGCCAAGAGACCCAGTACTTC.